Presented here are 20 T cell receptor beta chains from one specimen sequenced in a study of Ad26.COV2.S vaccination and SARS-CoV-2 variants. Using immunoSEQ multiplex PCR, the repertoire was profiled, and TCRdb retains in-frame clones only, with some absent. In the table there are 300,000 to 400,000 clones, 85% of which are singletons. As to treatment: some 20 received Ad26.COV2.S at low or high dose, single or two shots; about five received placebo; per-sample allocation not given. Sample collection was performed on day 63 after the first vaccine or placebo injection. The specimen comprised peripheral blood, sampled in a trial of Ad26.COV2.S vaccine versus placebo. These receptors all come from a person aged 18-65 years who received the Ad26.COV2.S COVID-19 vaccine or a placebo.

CDR3 amino acids: CASRKQGAIGYTF. The CDR3 nucleotides are TGTGCCAGTAGGAAACAGGGGGCGATTGGCTACACCTTC. The rearrangement joins TRBV19 to TRBJ1-2, with 9 bases lining up with TRBD1. With 6 bases clipped from V and 7 bases from J, the junction kept 6 bases outside the gene matches. Germline V gene lookup returns CDR1 LNHDA and CDR2 SQIVND (reference sequence). The CDR3 contains 13 residues.

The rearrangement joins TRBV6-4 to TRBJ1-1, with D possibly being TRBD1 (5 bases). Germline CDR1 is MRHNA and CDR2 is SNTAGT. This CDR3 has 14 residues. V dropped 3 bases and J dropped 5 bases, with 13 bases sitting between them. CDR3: CASSEGGWGTEAFF. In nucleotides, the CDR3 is TGTGCCAGCAGTGAGGGGGGATGGGGGACTGAAGCTTTCTTT.

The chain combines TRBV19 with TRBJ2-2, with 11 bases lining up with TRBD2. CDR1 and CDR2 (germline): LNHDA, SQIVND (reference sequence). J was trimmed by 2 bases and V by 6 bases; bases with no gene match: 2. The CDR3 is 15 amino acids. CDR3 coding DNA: TGTGCCAGTAGGACTAGCGGGGTTAACACCGGGGAGCTGTTTTTT. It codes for CASRTSGVNTGELFF.

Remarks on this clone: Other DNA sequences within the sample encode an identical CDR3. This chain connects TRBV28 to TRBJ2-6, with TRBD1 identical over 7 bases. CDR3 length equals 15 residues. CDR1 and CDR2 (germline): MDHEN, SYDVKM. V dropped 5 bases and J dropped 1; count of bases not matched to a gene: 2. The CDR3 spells CASSLRGSGANVLTF. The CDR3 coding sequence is TGTGCCAGCAGTCTCAGGGGGTCTGGGGCCAACGTCCTGACTTTC.

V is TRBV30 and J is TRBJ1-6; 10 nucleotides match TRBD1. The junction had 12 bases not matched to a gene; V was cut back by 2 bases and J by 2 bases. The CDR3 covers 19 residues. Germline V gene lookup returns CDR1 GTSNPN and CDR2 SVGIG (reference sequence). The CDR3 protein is CAWSRGQGGASPYNSPLHF. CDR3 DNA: TGTGCCTGGAGTCGAGGACAGGGGGGAGCGAGTCCCTATAATTCACCCCTCCACTTT.

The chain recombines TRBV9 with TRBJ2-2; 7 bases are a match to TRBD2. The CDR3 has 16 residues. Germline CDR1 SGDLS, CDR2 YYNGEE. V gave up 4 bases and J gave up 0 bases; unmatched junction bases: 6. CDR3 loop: CASSRTRLTNTGELFF. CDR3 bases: TGTGCCAGCAGCCGGACTAGACTAACGAACACCGGGGAGCTGTTTTTT.

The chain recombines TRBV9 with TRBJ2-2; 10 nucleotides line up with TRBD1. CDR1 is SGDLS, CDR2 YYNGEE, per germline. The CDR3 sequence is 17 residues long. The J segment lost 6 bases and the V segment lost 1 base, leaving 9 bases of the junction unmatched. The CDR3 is CASSVKTGGLISGELFF. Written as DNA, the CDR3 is TGTGCCAGCAGCGTAAAGACAGGGGGCTTAATTTCCGGGGAGCTGTTTTTT.

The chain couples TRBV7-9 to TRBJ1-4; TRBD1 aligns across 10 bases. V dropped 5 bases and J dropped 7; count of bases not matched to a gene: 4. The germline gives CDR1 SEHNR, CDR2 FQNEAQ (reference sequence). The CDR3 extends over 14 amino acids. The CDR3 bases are TGTGCCAGCAGCCCCTGGGACAGGGGTGAAAAACTGTTTTTT. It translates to CASSPWDRGEKLFF.

The CDR3 is CASSLNQLDSGANVLTF. CDR3 in DNA: TGTGCCAGCAGCTTAAACCAGCTTGACTCTGGGGCCAACGTCCTGACTTTC. The chain has TRBV7-6 and TRBJ2-6; D is unclear. V shed 2 bases and J shed 0 bases, with 11 bases lying between them. The CDR3 sequence is 17 residues long. Per the germline V gene, CDR1 is SGHVS and CDR2 is FNYEAQ.

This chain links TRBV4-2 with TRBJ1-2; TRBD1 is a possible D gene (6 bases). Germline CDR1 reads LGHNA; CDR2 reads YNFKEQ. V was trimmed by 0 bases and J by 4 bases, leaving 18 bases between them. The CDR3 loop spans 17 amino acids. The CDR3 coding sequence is TGTGCCAGCAGCCAAGATCCCGACGTCCAGGGGTTCTATGGCTACACCTTC. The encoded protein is CASSQDPDVQGFYGYTF.

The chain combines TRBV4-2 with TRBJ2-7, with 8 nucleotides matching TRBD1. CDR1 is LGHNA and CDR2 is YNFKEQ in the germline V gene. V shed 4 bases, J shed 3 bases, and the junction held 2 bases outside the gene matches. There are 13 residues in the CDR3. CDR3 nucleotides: TGTGCCAGCAGCCTGGACAGGGTCTACGAGCAGTACTTC. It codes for CASSLDRVYEQYF.

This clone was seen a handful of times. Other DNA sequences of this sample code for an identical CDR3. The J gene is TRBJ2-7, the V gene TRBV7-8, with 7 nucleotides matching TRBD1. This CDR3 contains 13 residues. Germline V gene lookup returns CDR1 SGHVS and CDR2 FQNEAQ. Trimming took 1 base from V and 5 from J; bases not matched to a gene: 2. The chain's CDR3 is CASSLDRGNEQYF. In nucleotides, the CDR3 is TGTGCCAGCAGCTTAGACAGGGGAAACGAGCAGTACTTC.

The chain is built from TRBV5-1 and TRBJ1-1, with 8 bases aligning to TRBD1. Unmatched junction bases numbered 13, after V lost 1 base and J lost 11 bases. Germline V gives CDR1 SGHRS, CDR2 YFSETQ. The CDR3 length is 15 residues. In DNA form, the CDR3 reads TGCGCCAGCAGCTTGTATCCGGGACAGGCAACGAGCGCTTTCTTT. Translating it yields CASSLYPGQATSAFF.

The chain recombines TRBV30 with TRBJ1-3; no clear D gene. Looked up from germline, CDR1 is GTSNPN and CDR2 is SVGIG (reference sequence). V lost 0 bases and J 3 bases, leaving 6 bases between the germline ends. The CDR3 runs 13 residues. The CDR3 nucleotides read TGTGCCTGGAGTGTAATCAGTGGAAACACCATATATTTT. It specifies CAWSVISGNTIYF.

CDR3 DNA: TGTGCCAGCAACTTGGATAATTCACCCCTCCACTTT. It is translated as CASNLDNSPLHF. The chain carries TRBV9 and TRBJ1-6; D gene unclear. The CDR3 extends over 12 amino acids. Deletions cut 6 bases from V and 5 bases from J, with 6 bases between. The V gene's germline CDR1 is SGDLS and CDR2 YYNGEE.

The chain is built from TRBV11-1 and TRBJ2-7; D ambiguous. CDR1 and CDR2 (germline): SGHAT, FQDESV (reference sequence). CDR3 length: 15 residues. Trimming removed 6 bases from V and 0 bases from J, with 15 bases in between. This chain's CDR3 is CASSPLTLSSYEQYF. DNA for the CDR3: TGTGCCAGCAGTCCCTTGACACTGAGCTCCTACGAGCAGTACTTC.

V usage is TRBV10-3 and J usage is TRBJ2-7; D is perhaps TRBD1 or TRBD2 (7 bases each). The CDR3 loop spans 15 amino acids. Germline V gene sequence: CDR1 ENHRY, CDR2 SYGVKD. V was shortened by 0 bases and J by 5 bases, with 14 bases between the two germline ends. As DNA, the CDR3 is TGTGCCATCAGTGAGTCGGGCAGGGGGGGCGACGAGCAGTACTTC. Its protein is CAISESGRGGDEQYF.

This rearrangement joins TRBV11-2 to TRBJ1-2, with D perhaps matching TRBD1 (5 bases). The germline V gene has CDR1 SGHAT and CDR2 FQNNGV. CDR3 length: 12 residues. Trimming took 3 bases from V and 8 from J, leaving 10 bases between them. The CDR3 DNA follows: TGTGCCAGCAGCTTCAACAGGAGAGGCTACACCTTC. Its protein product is CASSFNRRGYTF.

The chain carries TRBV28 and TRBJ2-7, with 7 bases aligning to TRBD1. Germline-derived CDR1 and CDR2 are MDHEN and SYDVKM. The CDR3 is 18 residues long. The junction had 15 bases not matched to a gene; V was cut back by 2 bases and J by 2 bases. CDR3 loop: CASSLRDRAYLTTYEQYF. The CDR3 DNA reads TGTGCCAGCAGTTTAAGGGACAGAGCTTACCTAACCACCTACGAGCAGTACTTC.

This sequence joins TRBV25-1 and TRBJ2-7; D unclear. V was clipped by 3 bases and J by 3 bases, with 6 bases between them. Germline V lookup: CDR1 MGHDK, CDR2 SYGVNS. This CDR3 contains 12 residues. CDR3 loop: CASSDMGYEQYF. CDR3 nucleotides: TGTGCCAGCAGTGACATGGGCTACGAGCAGTACTTC.